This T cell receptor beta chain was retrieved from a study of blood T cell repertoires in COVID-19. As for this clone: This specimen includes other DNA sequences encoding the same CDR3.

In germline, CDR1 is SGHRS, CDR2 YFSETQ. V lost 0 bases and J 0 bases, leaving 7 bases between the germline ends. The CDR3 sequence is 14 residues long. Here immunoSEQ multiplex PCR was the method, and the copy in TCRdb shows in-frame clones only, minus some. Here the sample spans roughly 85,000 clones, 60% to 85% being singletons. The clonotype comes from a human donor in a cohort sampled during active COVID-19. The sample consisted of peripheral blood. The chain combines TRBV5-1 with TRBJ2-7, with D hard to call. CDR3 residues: CASSLVAGSYEQYF. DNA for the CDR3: TGCGCCAGCAGCTTGGTCGCAGGCTCCTACGAGCAGTACTTC.